Detailed here is one TCR beta chain. Its matching antigen is unknown. A much bigger clone sits one base away, suggesting this may be a read error. All patients were untreated before thyroid surgery. The CDR3 is 15 amino acids. V was trimmed by 0 bases and J by 2 bases, leaving 9 bases between them. Germline V CDR1 and CDR2: SGHNT, YYREEE (reference sequence). Study processing details: Using the CDR3 differences seen across clinicopathological groups, the authors built a distant-metastasis classifier for papillary thyroid cancer, which was meant to discriminate distant-metastatic patients. TCRdb re-called clones via MiXCR from the PCR reads. These V and J calls originate from TCRdb's pipeline instead of the authors' own analysis. The top ten hold 5% to 8% of the sample, which has more than 65,000 clones, more than 13% seen once. This sample is drawn from a study of metastatic and nonmetastatic thyroid tumors. On the study more broadly: Repertoires from blood and tumor or nodule tissue of malignant and benign thyroid patients were compared.

Study results and caveats: Malignant thyroid tumors reportedly had TCR beta diversity that was significantly higher than in benign nodules, in blood and tumor.

The chain employs TRBV5-4 and TRBJ2-1, with D hard to call. The receptor was isolated from a male donor with papillary thyroid cancer or a benign thyroid nodule (not recorded which). Some clones in this sample may be carry-over from other donors' samples. Material for sequencing was blood. CDR3 region: CASSLEVGTYNEQFF. CDR3 in DNA: TGTGCCAGCAGCTTGGAGGTGGGCACCTACAATGAGCAGTTCTTC.